This entry is about one T cell receptor beta chain. Its antigen is unknown. Sequence at one end of the junction differs from germline and may be a read error. Only in-frame clones appear in the TCRdb table, and some are missing; sequencing was by immunoSEQ multiplex PCR. Among fewer than 95,000 clones listed, around 87% were seen once. The data were taken from a study of T cell responses to AZD1222 COVID-19 vaccine. Whole-study results and caveats: A mostly white British donor set with more females was recruited, and clonal diversity was possibly underestimated.

CDR1 and CDR2 from the germline V gene are MNHEY and SVGEGT. CDR3 size: 12 residues. The source material was peripheral blood, sampled on day 0 of AZD1222 vaccination. The receptor's source is an adult in good health. V gene TRBV6-2 or TRBV6-3 combines with J gene TRBJ2-1, with D perhaps assigned TRBD1 or TRBD2 (5 bases each). The CDR3 DNA follows: TGTGCCAGCAGTTCCCGGGACGGTGAGGAGTTCTTC. Translating gives CASSSRDGEEFF.